This section outlines one TCR beta chain sequence together with its context. Its specificity is not known. This specimen comes from a study of beta chain features in type 1 diabetes. Study summary: Sorted cells examined across all samples numbered around 110,000,000. Study findings and constraints: Naive, central memory and regulatory TCRB repertoires appeared more similar among patients than healthy donors. Within each of all four CD4+ subsets, Type 1 diabetes patients had TCRB CDR3s that were moderately but significantly shorter.

From germline, CDR1 is MGHRA and CDR2 YSYEKL. V was clipped by 2 bases and J by 4 bases, with 15 bases between them. CDR3 length: 15 amino acids. Reverse transcription of all isolated RNA meant that expressed TCRB transcripts were sequenced. An average of around 3.4 million reads was obtained for naive, central memory and regulatory T cell samples. Clones were sequenced by immunoSEQ multiplex PCR, and TCRdb holds only the in-frame ones, with some missing. The sample consists of 200,000 to 300,000 clones, approximately 20% of them appearing once. This chain links TRBV4-1 with TRBJ2-7, with a weak D call TRBD1 (6 bases). Sequences were obtained from naive CD4+ T cells from blood. This clonotype originated in a woman aged 40 to 50 with type 1 diabetes. CDR3 loop: CASSQLTGYWYEQYF. CDR3 in DNA: TGCGCCAGCAGCCAACTTACAGGGTATTGGTACGAGCAGTACTTC.